These 19 T cell receptor beta chains came from one sample sequenced in a study of radiotherapy plus CTLA-4 blockade in lung cancer. Data came from immunoSEQ multiplex PCR; TCRdb stores just in-frame clones and leaves some out. The repertoire holds 70,000 to 95,000 clones, with about four fifths as singletons. Sequencing was performed on peripheral blood, taken from a patient treated with radiotherapy plus ipilimumab. The receptors here all came from a human donor with non-small cell lung cancer that progressed on radiotherapy plus ipilimumab.

The CDR3 DNA sequence: TGTGCCAGTAAGGTTAGCGGGAGCCGAGAGACCCAGTACTTC. It translates to CASKVSGSRETQYF. The rearrangement uses TRBV19 and TRBJ2-5; 9 bases map to TRBD2. Germline lookup yields CDR1 LNHDA and CDR2 SQIVND (reference sequence). With 7 bases clipped from V and 4 bases from J, the junction kept 7 bases outside the gene matches. The CDR3 sequence is 14 residues long.

The V and J genes are TRBV11-2 and TRBJ2-5; D gene ambiguous. The CDR3 runs to 14 residues. The V end lost 5 bases, the J end lost 3 bases, and 13 bases lay between the germline ends. Germline CDR1 SGHAT, CDR2 FQNNGV. CDR3 loop: CASSPLTEKETQYF. The DNA for the CDR3 is TGTGCCAGCAGCCCCCTGACTGAAAAAGAGACCCAGTACTTC.

This rearrangement joins TRBV7-3 to TRBJ2-3; 8 positions agree with TRBD2. Germline CDR1 reads SGHTA; CDR2 reads FQGTGA. V lost 4 bases, J lost 6 bases, and 6 bases stayed unmatched. The CDR3 sequence is 14 residues long. The CDR3 nucleotides are TGTGCCAGCAGCTACGGACTAGCCGGGGATACGCAGTATTTT. The encoded protein is CASSYGLAGDTQYF.

The V and J genes are TRBV19 and TRBJ1-1; 7 bases are shared with TRBD1. The CDR3 has 16 amino acids. V shed 4 bases and J 4 bases; nucleotides not matched to a gene: 12. Germline CDR1 and CDR2: LNHDA and SQIVND (reference sequence). The CDR3: CASSNSGQVLGTEAFF. The CDR3 coding sequence is TGTGCCAGTAGTAACTCAGGACAGGTACTCGGCACTGAAGCTTTCTTT.

The V and J genes are TRBV7-9 and TRBJ2-5; the match to TRBD2 covers 13 bases. The J segment lost 4 bases and the V segment lost 0 bases, leaving 5 bases of the junction unmatched. The length of the CDR3 is 17 residues. The germline gives CDR1 SEHNR, CDR2 FQNEAQ (reference sequence). This CDR3 is CASSLAGTSGILETQYF. Written as DNA, the CDR3 is TGTGCCAGCAGCTTAGCCGGGACTAGCGGGATTTTAGAGACCCAGTACTTC.

The chain joins TRBV18 to TRBJ1-3, with 7 bases matching TRBD1. Trimming cost V 3 bases and J 0 bases; bases outside gene matches: 11. CDR3 length equals 18 residues. From germline, CDR1 is KGHSH and CDR2 LQKENI. The CDR3 DNA reads as TGTGCCAGCTCACCCCTTACCTTGACAGGGAACTCTGGAAACACCATATATTTT. Translation gives CASSPLTLTGNSGNTIYF.

Details on this clone: The junction departs from the called germline gene at one end, perhaps through a read error. This chain joins TRBV5-1 and TRBJ2-7; tentative D call: TRBD1 (6 bases). Germline V gene lookup returns CDR1 SGHRS and CDR2 YFSETQ. The CDR3 is 14 amino acids. The CDR3 DNA reads as TGCGCCAGCAGCTTGGGACAGGTCTCCGACGAGCAGTACTTC. This codes for CASSLGQVSDEQYF.

The J gene is TRBJ2-6, the V gene TRBV7-1, with D possibly matching TRBD1 (6 bases). TRBV7-1 is flagged as an ORF with uncertain function. The CDR3 runs 16 residues. Trimming pared 4 bases from V and 3 bases from J, leaving 13 bases between. CDR3 nucleotide sequence: TGTGCCAGCAGCTTAGGGGGTAGGCATGGGGCCAACGTCCTGACTTTC. Amino acids: CASSLGGRHGANVLTF.

V usage is TRBV14 and J usage is TRBJ2-1, with a possible D match to TRBD2 (6 bases). V was pared by 3 bases and J by 0 bases, with 9 bases between. The CDR3 has 15 residues. Germline CDR1 SGHDN, CDR2 FVKESK. CDR3 region: CASSHPSASYNEQFF. The CDR3 coding sequence is TGTGCCAGCAGCCACCCTAGCGCCTCCTACAATGAGCAGTTCTTC.

This chain links TRBV5-1 with TRBJ2-3; a possible D gene is TRBD2 (6 bases). CDR1 is SGHRS, CDR2 YFSETQ, per germline. The CDR3 sequence is 16 residues long. Trimming stripped 4 bases from V and 2 bases from J, with 17 bases between. The CDR3 DNA reads as TGCGCCAGCAGCAGTCCTACGGGAGCGGACACAGATACGCAGTATTTT. Translated, it gives CASSSPTGADTDTQYF.

V and J are TRBV2 and TRBJ2-7, with 10 bases that match TRBD2. Germline CDR1 SNHLY, CDR2 FYNNEI. Trimming at V came to 6 bases and at J to 1 base, leaving 6 bases not matched to a gene. The CDR3 length is 15 residues. The DNA for the CDR3 is TGTGCCAGCAGGAAAGGACTAGCGGCTTCCTACGAGCAGTACTTC. Its protein product is CASRKGLAASYEQYF.

This clone was found once. The rearrangement joins TRBV9 to TRBJ2-3; TRBD2 matches 11 bases. Unmatched junction bases numbered 3, after V lost 4 bases and J lost 2 bases. CDR3 length: 15 residues. CDR1 and CDR2 from the germline V gene are SGDLS and YYNGEE. The CDR3 spells CASSPTSGTTDTQYF. The CDR3 DNA reads as TGTGCCAGCAGCCCGACTAGCGGGACCACAGATACGCAGTATTTT.

The J gene is TRBJ1-3, the V gene TRBV7-2; 10 bases are shared with TRBD1. The CDR3 runs 15 residues. The trim removed 3 bases at V and 2 bases at J, leaving 1 base unmatched. Germline V gene lookup returns CDR1 SGHTA and CDR2 FQGNSA. DNA for the CDR3: TGTGCCAGCAGCTTCGGACAGGGGGCTGGAAACACCATATATTTT. It specifies CASSFGQGAGNTIYF.

CDR3 region: CAISEKGPPSNQPQHF. Here the CDR3 DNA reads TGTGCCATCAGTGAGAAAGGGCCACCGAGCAATCAGCCCCAGCATTTT. This chain links TRBV10-3 with TRBJ1-5; D not certain. The CDR3 length is 16 residues. Germline-derived CDR1 and CDR2 are ENHRY and SYGVKD. The ends were cut back, 2 bases at V and 1 base at J, with 12 bases in the middle.

This chain links TRBV28 with TRBJ1-3; D ambiguous. Germline assignment: CDR1 MDHEN and CDR2 SYDVKM. Trimming shortened V by 6 bases and J by 0 bases, and 15 bases separated the two germline ends. This CDR3 region has 16 residues. The CDR3 protein is CASSRPSPSSGNTIYF. DNA of the CDR3: TGTGCCAGCAGCCGACCTAGCCCCAGCTCTGGAAACACCATATATTTT. Based on the CDR3 plus reference TRBV28 and TRBJ1-3, the full variable domain is DVKVTQSSRYLVKRTGEKVFLECVQDMDHENMFWYRQDPGLGLRLIYFSYDVKMKEKGDIPEGYSVSREKKERFSLILESASTNQTSMYLCASSRPSPSSGNTIYFGEGSWLTVV.

The chain links TRBV6-1 to TRBJ1-5, with TRBD1 as a possible D gene (5 bases). Trimming removed 3 bases at V and 2 bases at J, with 17 bases between. The CDR3 is made up of 17 amino acids. In germline, CDR1 is MNHNS, CDR2 SASEGT. CDR3 sequence: CASSDDVDRPGNQPQHF. In DNA, the CDR3 is TGTGCCAGCAGTGATGATGTCGACAGACCGGGCAATCAGCCCCAGCATTTT.

The CDR3 coding sequence is TGTGCCAGCAGCTATCGGGGGGGCCGCACAGATACGCAGTATTTT. Residues: CASSYRGGRTDTQYF. This chain links TRBV13 with TRBJ2-3; 8 nucleotides agree with TRBD2. Per germline, CDR1 PRHDT and CDR2 FYEKMQ (reference sequence). The ends lost 4 bases at V and 1 base at J; junction bases unmatched: 4. CDR3 length: 15 residues.

This clone was seen only once. This chain's CDR3 is CASSNGVGNTEAFF. The CDR3 DNA reads TGTGCCAGCAGCAATGGGGTGGGGAACACTGAAGCTTTCTTT. The V gene is TRBV7-6, the J gene TRBJ1-1; no firm D call. The germline gives CDR1 SGHVS, CDR2 FNYEAQ. This CDR3 comprises 14 residues. V gave up 5 bases and J gave up 1 base, with 11 bases separating them. Based on the CDR3 plus reference TRBV7-6 and TRBJ1-1, the full variable domain is GAGVSQSPRYKVTKRGQDVALRCDPISGHVSLYWYRQALGQGPEFLTYFNYEAQQDKSGLPNDRFSAERPEGSISTLTIQRTEQRDSAMYRCASSNGVGNTEAFFGQGTRLTVV.

This chain connects TRBV15 to TRBJ1-1; D is perhaps TRBD1 (6 bases). Germline assignment: CDR1 LNHNV and CDR2 YYDKDF (reference sequence). This CDR3 comprises 13 residues. V lost 5 bases, J lost 3 bases, and 10 bases lay in between. This CDR3 reads CATSGQLDTEAFF. The CDR3 coding sequence is TGTGCCACCAGCGGACAGCTGGACACTGAAGCTTTCTTT.